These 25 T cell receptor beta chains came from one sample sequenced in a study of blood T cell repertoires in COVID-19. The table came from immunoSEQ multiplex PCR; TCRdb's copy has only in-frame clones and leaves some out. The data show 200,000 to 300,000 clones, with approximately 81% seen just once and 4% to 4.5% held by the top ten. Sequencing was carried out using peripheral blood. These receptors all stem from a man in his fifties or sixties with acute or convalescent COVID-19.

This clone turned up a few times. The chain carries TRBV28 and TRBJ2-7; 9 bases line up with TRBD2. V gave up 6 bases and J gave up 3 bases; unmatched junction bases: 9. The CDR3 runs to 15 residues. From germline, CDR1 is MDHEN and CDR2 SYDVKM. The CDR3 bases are TGTGCCAGCAGCCTGAGGCTAGCGGGGATCTACGAGCAGTACTTC. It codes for CASSLRLAGIYEQYF.

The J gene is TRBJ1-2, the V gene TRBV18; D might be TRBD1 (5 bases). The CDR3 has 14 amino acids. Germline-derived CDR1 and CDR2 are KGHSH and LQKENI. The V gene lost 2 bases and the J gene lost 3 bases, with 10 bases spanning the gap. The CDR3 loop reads CASSPGRDYYGYTF. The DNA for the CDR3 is TGTGCCAGCTCACCAGGGAGGGACTACTATGGCTACACCTTC.

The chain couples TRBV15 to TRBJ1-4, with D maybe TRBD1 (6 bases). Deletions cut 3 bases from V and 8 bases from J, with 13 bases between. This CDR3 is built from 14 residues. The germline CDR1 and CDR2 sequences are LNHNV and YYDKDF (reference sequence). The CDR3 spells CATSSSDRPEKLFF. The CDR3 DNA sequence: TGTGCCACCAGCAGTTCGGACAGACCAGAAAAACTGTTTTTT.

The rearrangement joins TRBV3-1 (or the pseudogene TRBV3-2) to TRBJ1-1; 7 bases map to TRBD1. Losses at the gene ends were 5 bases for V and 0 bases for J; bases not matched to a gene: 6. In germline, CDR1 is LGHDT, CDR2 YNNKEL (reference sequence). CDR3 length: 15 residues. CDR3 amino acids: CASSSNRGLNTEAFF. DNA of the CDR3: TGTGCCAGCAGCTCAAACAGGGGCCTGAACACTGAAGCTTTCTTT.

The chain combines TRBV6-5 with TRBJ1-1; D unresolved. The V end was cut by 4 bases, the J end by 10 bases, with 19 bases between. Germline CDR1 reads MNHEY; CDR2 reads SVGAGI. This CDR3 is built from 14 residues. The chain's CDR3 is CASSSDYSPEGAFF. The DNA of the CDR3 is TGTGCCAGCAGTTCGGACTACTCCCCCGAAGGAGCTTTCTTT.

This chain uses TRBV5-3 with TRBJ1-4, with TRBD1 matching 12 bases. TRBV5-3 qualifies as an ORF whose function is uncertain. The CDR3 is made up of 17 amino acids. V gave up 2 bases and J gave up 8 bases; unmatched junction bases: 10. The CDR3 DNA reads TGTGCCAGAAGCTTTAGGGACAGGGGGCGTCTAAGGGAAAAACTGTTTTTT. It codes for CARSFRDRGRLREKLFF.

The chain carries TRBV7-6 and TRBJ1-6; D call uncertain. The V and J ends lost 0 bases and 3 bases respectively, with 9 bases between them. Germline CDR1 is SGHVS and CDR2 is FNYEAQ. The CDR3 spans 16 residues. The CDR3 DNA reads TGTGCCAGCAGCTTAGCGAACAGTTACTATAATTCACCCCTCCACTTT. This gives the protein CASSLANSYYNSPLHF.

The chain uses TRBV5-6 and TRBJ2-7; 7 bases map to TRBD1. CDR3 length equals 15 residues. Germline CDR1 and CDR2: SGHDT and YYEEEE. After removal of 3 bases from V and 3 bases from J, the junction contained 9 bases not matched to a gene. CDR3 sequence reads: CASSSKGQLNYEQYF. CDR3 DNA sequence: TGTGCCAGCAGCTCGAAGGGACAGCTCAACTACGAGCAGTACTTC.

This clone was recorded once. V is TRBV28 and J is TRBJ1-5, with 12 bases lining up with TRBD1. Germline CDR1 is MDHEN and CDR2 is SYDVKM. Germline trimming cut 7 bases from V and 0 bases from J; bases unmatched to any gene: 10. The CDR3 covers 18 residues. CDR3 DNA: TGTGCCAGCATCCACGGGACAGGGGGCGCTTCTAGCAATCAGCCCCAGCATTTT. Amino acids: CASIHGTGGASSNQPQHF.

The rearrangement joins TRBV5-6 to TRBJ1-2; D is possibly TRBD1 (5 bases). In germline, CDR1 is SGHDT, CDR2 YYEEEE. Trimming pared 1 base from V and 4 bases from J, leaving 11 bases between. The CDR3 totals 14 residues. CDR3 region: CASSLSGRGYGYTF. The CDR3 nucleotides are TGTGCCAGCAGCTTGTCAGGGCGGGGCTATGGCTACACCTTC.

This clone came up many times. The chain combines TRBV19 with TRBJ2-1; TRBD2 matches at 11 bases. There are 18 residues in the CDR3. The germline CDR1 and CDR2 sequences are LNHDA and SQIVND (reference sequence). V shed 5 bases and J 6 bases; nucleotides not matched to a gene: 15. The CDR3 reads CASSPQGLAGGWVNEQFF. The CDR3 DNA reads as TGTGCCAGTAGTCCCCAGGGGCTAGCGGGAGGTTGGGTCAATGAGCAGTTCTTC.

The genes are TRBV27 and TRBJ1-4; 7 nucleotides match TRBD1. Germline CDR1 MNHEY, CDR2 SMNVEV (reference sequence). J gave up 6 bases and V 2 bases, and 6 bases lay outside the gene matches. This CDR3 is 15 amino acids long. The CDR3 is CASSLGGTEYEKLFF. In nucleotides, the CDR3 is TGTGCCAGCAGTTTAGGTGGGACAGAATATGAAAAACTGTTTTTT.

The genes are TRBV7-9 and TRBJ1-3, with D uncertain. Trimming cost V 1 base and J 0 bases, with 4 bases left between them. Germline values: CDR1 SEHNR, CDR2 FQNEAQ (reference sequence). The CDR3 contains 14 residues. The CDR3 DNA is TGTGCCAGCAGCTTAGAAGCCTCTGGAAACACCATATATTTT. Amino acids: CASSLEASGNTIYF. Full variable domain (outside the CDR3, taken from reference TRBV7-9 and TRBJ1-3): DTGVSQNPRHKITKRGQNVTFRCDPISEHNRLYWYRQTLGQGPEFLTYFQNEAQLEKSRLLSDRFSAERPKGSFSTLEIQRTEQGDSAMYLCASSLEASGNTIYFGEGSWLTVV.

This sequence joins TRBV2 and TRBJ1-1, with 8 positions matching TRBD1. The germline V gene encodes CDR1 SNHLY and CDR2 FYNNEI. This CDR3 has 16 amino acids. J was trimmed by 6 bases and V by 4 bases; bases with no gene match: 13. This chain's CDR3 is CASSASRTGWRAEAFF. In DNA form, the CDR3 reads TGTGCCAGCAGTGCATCCCGGACAGGGTGGAGGGCTGAAGCTTTCTTT.

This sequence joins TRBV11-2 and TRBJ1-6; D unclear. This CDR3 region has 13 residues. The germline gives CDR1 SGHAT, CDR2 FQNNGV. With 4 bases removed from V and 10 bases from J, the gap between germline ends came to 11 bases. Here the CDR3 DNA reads TGTGCCAGCAGCTCGCCCGGGGTATCACCCCTCCACTTT. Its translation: CASSSPGVSPLHF.

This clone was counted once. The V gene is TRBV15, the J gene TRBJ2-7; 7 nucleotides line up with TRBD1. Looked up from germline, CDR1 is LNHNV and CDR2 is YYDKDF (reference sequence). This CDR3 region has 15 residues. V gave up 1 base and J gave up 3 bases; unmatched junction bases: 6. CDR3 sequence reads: CATSRGRTGHYEQYF. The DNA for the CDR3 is TGTGCCACCAGCAGAGGTAGGACAGGACACTACGAGCAGTACTTC.

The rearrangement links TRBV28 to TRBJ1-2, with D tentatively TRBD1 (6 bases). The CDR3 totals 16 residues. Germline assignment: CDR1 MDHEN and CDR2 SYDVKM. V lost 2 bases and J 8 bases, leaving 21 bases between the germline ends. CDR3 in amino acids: CASSLPALQGSLGYTF. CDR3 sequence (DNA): TGTGCCAGCAGTTTACCCGCTTTACAGGGCTCGTTGGGCTACACCTTC.

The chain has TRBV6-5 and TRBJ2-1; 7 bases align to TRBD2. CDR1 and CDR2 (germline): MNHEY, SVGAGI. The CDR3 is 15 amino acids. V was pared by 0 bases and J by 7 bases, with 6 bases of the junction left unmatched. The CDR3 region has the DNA TGTGCCAGCAGTTACTCGAGTTCCGGGGGGAATGAGCAGTTCTTC. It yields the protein CASSYSSSGGNEQFF.

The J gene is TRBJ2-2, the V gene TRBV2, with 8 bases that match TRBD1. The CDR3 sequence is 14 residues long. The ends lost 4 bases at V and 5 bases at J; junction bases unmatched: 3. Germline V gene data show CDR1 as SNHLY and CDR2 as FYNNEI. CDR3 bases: TGTGCCAGCAGTGGGACAGGGACGACCGGGGAGCTGTTTTTT. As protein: CASSGTGTTGELFF.

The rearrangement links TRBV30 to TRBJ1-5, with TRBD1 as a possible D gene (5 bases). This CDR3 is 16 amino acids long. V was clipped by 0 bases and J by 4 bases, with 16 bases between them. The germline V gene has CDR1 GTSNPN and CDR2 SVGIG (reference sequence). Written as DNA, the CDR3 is TGTGCCTGGAGTGTAAAGTCGGGGGTCGATAATCAGCCCCAGCATTTT. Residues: CAWSVKSGVDNQPQHF.

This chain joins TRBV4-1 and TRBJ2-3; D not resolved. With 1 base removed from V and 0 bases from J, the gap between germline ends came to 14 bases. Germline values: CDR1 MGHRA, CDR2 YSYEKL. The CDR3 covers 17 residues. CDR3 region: CASSQVLVITSTDTQYF. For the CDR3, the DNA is TGCGCCAGCAGCCAAGTTTTGGTAATTACTAGCACAGATACGCAGTATTTT.

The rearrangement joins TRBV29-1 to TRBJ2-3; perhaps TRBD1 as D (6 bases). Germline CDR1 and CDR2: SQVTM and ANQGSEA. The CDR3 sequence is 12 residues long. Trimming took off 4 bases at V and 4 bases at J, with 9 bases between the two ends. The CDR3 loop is CSVVQGPDTQYF. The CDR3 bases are TGCAGCGTTGTGCAGGGGCCAGATACGCAGTATTTT.

CDR3 sequence (DNA): TGTGCCAGTAGTATTAATCGCTGGACAGGGGGCACTGGGGCCAACGTCCTGACTTTC. Translation gives CASSINRWTGGTGANVLTF. The V gene is TRBV19, the J gene TRBJ2-6; 11 bases are a match to TRBD1. The V gene's germline CDR1 is LNHDA and CDR2 SQIVND (reference sequence). The CDR3 extends over 19 amino acids. Trimming removed 3 bases from V and 2 bases from J; junction bases left unmatched: 9.

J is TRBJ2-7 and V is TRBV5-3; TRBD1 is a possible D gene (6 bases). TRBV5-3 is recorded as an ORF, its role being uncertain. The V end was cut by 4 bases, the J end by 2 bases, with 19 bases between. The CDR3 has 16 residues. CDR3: CARSPARGGNPYEQYF. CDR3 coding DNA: TGTGCCAGAAGCCCGGCCAGGGGCGGAAATCCCTACGAGCAGTACTTC.

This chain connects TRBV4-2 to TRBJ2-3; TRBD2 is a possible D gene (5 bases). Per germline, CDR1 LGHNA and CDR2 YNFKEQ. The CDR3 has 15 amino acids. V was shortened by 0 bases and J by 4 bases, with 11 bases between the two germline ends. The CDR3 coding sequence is TGTGCCAGCAGCCAAGACTCCCTGGGAGCAGATACGCAGTATTTT. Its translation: CASSQDSLGADTQYF.